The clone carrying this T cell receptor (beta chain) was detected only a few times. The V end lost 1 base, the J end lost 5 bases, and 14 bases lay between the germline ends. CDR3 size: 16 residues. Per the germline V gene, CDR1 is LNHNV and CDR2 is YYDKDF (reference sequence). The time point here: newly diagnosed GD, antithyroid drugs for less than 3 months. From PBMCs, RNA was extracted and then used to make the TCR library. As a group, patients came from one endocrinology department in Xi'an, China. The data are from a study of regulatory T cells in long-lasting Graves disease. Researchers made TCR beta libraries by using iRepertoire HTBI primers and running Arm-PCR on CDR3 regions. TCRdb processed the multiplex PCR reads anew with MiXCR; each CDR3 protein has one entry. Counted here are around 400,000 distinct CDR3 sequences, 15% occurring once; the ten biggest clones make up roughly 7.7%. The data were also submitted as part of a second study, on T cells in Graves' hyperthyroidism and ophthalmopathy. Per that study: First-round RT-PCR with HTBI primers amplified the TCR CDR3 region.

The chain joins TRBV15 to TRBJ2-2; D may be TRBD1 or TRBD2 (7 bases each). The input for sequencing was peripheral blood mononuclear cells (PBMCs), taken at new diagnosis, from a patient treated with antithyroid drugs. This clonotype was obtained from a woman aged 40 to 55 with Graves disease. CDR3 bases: TGTGCCACCAGCAGAGCCGGGCAGGGGGGGACCGGGGAGCTGTTTTTT. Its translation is CATSRAGQGGTGELFF.